This T cell receptor (beta chain) was sequenced in a study of sequential checkpoint blockade in melanoma. The wider study: Arm A got nivolumab then ipilimumab; arm B the reverse, 1:1. Each arm's sequence ended with maintenance nivolumab.

As to treatment: randomized to nivolumab then ipilimumab (arm A) or the reverse (arm B). From thawed PBMCs, live CD3+CD8+ cells negative for CD19 and CD56 were sorted. Repertoires were generated with immunoSEQ multiplex PCR, while TCRdb's copy carries only in-frame clones and drops some. The profile shows 18,000 or so clones, around 76% of them singletons. This CDR3 is 15 amino acids long. In germline, CDR1 is MNHEY, CDR2 SMNVEV (reference sequence). The J segment lost 7 bases and the V segment lost 6 bases, leaving 12 bases of the junction unmatched. The sequence was collected from a human donor with melanoma. The chain uses TRBV27 and TRBJ1-2; 9 bases are a match to TRBD1. The sample here was CD8+ T cells sorted from blood (inferred from file names), taken from a patient given nivolumab and ipilimumab in sequence. The DNA for the CDR3 is TGTGCCAGCAGCTTGGGGACAGGGTCTTCCGGTGGCTACACCTTC. This translates into CASSLGTGSSGGYTF.